The present T cell receptor beta chain was sequenced within a study of T cell repertoires in cytomegalovirus infection (dated by TCRdb to between 2018 and 2020). About the full investigation: The HLA type of each donor mattered for the analysis, because public TCR beta signatures pointed to carriage of CMV infection along with the matching HLA type. What the research found in general, with its limitations: In both this cohort and an independent roughly 360-donor cohort, the cumulative frequency of public TCR beta family members distinguished carriers of CMV infection plus the relevant HLA type. The ex vivo response was dominated by HLA-C-restricted CMV-specific TCR beta clonotypes, which also provided the single most frequent clonotype in two of eight donors.

V is reduced by 0 bases and J by 7 bases, leaving a spacing of 13 bases between them. From the cysteine through the phenylalanine, the CDR3 covers 15 amino acids. Only CDR3 DNA remains: 45 bases, in frame from the first base. As encoded in the germline V gene, CDR1 is SGHAT while CDR2 is FQNNGV. This clonotype was recorded at least ten times. This clone's antigen is unknown. Nothing much larger sits one base from this clone, and base qualities are not available. The sequencer listed for this sample is Illumina HiSeq 1500. The raw public reads went through TCRdb reprocessing: fastp at Q25, MiXCR clone calling, in-frame beta chains kept. Under each unique CDR3 protein, matching rows form one entry showing the most common genes and DNA. Present in this sample are around 210,000 distinct CDR3 sequences, approximately 7% of which were seen just once. The leading ten clones occupy roughly 6% of the sample.

The sequenced sample was PBMCs. The TCR comes from a human donor in good health (CMV status not recorded). Some clones in this sample may be carry-over from other donors' samples. The chain is assembled from TRBV11-2 and TRBJ2-1; the D segment could be TRBD2, given 6 matching bases. The CDR3 reads as follows: CASSLEGRGSNEQFF. The nucleotides are TGTGCCAGCAGCTTAGAAGGACGGGGGAGTAATGAGCAGTTCTTC. Here the CDR3 is joined to the reference TRBV11-2 and TRBJ2-1 genes, and the full variable domain is: EAGVAQSPRYKIIEKRQSVAFWCNPISGHATLYWYQQILGQGPKLLIQFQNNGVVDDSQLPKDRFSAERLKGVDSTLKIQPAKLEDSAVYLCASSLEGRGSNEQFFGPGTRLTVL.